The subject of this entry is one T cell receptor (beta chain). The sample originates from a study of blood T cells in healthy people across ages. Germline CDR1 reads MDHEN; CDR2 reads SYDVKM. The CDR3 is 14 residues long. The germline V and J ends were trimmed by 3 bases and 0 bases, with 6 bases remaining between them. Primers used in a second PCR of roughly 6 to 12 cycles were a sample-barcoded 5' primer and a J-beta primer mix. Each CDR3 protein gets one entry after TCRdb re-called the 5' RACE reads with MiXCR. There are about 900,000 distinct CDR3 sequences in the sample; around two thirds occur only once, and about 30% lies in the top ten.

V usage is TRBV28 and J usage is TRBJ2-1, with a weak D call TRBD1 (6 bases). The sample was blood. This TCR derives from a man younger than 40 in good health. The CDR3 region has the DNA TGTGCCAGCAGTTTGACAGGCTCCTACAATGAGCAGTTCTTC. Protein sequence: CASSLTGSYNEQFF.